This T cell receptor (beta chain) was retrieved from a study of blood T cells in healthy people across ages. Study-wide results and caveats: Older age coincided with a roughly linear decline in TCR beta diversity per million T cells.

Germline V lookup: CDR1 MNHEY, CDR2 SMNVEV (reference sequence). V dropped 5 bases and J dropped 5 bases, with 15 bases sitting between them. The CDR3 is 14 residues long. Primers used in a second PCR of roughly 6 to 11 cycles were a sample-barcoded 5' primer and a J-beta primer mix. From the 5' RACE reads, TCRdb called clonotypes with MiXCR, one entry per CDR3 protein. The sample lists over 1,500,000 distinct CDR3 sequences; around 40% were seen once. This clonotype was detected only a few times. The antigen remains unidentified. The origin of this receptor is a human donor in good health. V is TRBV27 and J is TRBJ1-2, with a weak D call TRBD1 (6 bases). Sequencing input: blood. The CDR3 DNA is TGTGCCAGCAGTCCTAGGGGGTCTCGGTATGGCTACACCTTC. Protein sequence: CASSPRGSRYGYTF.